The entry below gives a single TCR beta chain sequence along with its context. Antigen specificity is unknown. These data belong to a study of shared clonotypes between healthy human individuals. Nashville, Tennessee was home to all donors, each a Caucasian adult. The CDR3 contains 14 residues. CDR1 is GTSNPN and CDR2 is SVGIG in the germline V gene (reference sequence). Trimming took 0 bases from V and 6 from J, leaving 15 bases between them. This table comes from immunoSEQ multiplex PCR, and its TCRdb copy is limited to in-frame clones, with some not included. Found here are about 680,000 clones, about three quarters of them singletons; the top ten hold 1.5% to 2%. Study findings and constraints: Sequencing depth was predicted to influence how clonotypes are shared among donors. The researchers took only blood, and tissue repertoires probably look different. Rarefaction gave evidence that sorted-subset sequencing remained incomplete despite large depth.

This sequence joins TRBV30 and TRBJ2-7, with D perhaps TRBD1 or TRBD2 (5 bases each). This receptor was taken from a woman in her thirties in good health. The sequencing input was memory CD4+ T cells sorted from blood. Described subset: CD45RA-negative fraction. The CDR3 reads CAWSVSRLGPEQYF. The CDR3 nucleotides are TGTGCCTGGAGTGTAAGTAGGTTGGGACCCGAGCAGTACTTC.